Following are 7 T cell receptor beta chains from one sample sequenced in a study of early T cells in non-severe SARS-CoV-2 infection. TCRdb reprocessed the 5' RACE reads with MiXCR, giving one entry per CDR3 protein. The sample lists 25,000 to 35,000 distinct CDR3 sequences; over 5% were seen once. The sequencing input was whole blood. These receptors were collected from an adult who was a healthcare worker with PCR-confirmed SARS-CoV-2 infection or an uninfected control (not recorded which).

This clonotype was seen at least ten times. V gene TRBV7-2 combines with J gene TRBJ2-1; TRBD1 is a possible D gene (5 bases). Germline V gene sequence: CDR1 SGHTA, CDR2 FQGNSA. V dropped 1 base and J dropped 3 bases, with 10 bases sitting between them. The CDR3 spans 15 residues. CDR3: CASSLGQIIYNEQFF. The CDR3 DNA is TGTGCCAGCAGCTTAGGACAGATCATCTACAATGAGCAGTTCTTC.

The chain carries TRBV20-1 and TRBJ2-1; 8 nucleotides agree with TRBD2. V shed 6 bases and J 12 bases; nucleotides not matched to a gene: 13. CDR1 DFQATT and CDR2 SNEGSKA come from the germline V gene (reference sequence). CDR3 length: 13 amino acids. The CDR3 here is CSAEIPGGRRQFF. As DNA, the CDR3 is TGCAGTGCCGAAATCCCGGGAGGGCGAAGGCAGTTCTTC.

Many counts were recorded for this clonotype. The chain is built from TRBV7-9 and TRBJ2-1, with TRBD1 matching 9 bases. Trimming removed 8 bases from V and 4 bases from J; junction bases left unmatched: 3. The CDR3 sequence is 13 residues long. CDR1 is SEHNR and CDR2 is FQNEAQ in the germline V gene (reference sequence). The CDR3 protein is CASSGQGYNEQFF. The CDR3 region has the DNA TGTGCCAGCTCGGGACAGGGATACAATGAGCAGTTCTTC.

This clonotype was detected ten times or more. The chain couples TRBV5-1 to TRBJ2-3, with 10 positions matching TRBD2. CDR3 length: 15 residues. Germline loops: CDR1 SGHRS, CDR2 YFSETQ. Trimming at V came to 3 bases and at J to 4 bases, leaving 5 bases not matched to a gene. The CDR3 DNA follows: TGCGCCAGCAGCTCAAGCGGGGGGGCCGCAGATACGCAGTATTTT. Translating it yields CASSSSGGAADTQYF.

This clonotype has only a few counts. The rearrangement links TRBV6-5 to TRBJ2-2; possible D gene TRBD2, 5 bases. With 9 bases removed from V and 6 bases from J, the gap between germline ends came to 11 bases. This CDR3 comprises 12 residues. Germline CDR1 and CDR2: MNHEY and SVGAGI. CDR3 region: CASRRKAGELFF. For the CDR3, the DNA is TGTGCCAGTAGGAGGAAGGCCGGGGAGCTGTTTTTT.

The genes are TRBV10-1 and TRBJ1-1; TRBD1 might be the D (5 bases). This CDR3 comprises 14 residues. V lost 2 bases to trimming and J lost 0 bases, with 7 bases between them. From germline, CDR1 is WNHNN and CDR2 SYGVQD (reference sequence). In DNA form, the CDR3 reads TGCGCCAGCAGTGAGAAGGGGATGAACACTGAAGCTTTCTTT. It codes for CASSEKGMNTEAFF.

This clonotype was seen more than once but under ten times. The chain is built from TRBV12-3 or TRBV12-4 and TRBJ2-5, with D perhaps TRBD2 (5 bases). Trimming left V 5 bases short and J 13 bases short, with 8 bases between. The CDR3 contains 9 residues. DNA for the CDR3: TGTGCCAGCAGTCCAACTAGGTACTTC. Translating it yields CASSPTRYF.